This TCR beta chain stems from a study of CD8+ T cells in alopecia areata. About the research overall: Treated patients were dosed with oral tofacitinib, taking 5 to 10 mg twice daily. Findings and caveats of the study: Lesional scalp displayed greater clonality than normal scalp, most notably in alopecia totalis/universalis.

Comments on this clone: No antigen is known for it.

Sampling of alopecia areata patients yielded lesional scalp punch biopsies as well as peripheral blood. PBMCs were stained for CD3, CD4 and CD8, and CD4+ and CD8+ T cells were sorted. It was cDNA, reverse transcribed from extracted RNA, that served as the sequencing template. Using immunoSEQ multiplex PCR, the repertoire was profiled, and TCRdb retains in-frame clones only, with some absent. The sample gives fewer than 80,000 clones, roughly 57% of which show up once; approximately 15% is in the top ten. The germline CDR1 and CDR2 sequences are SNHLY and FYNNEI. V was shortened by 2 bases and J by 4 bases, with 17 bases between the two germline ends. CDR3 length: 16 amino acids.

This chain connects TRBV2 to TRBJ2-5, with TRBD1 as a possible D gene (6 bases). Specimen: CD8+ T cells sorted from blood, collected at week 0. The sequence came from a human donor with alopecia areata. The CDR3 DNA is TGTGCCAGCAGTGAACTTCCGCAGGGGTTTATAGAGACCCAGTACTTC. This sequence encodes CASSELPQGFIETQYF.